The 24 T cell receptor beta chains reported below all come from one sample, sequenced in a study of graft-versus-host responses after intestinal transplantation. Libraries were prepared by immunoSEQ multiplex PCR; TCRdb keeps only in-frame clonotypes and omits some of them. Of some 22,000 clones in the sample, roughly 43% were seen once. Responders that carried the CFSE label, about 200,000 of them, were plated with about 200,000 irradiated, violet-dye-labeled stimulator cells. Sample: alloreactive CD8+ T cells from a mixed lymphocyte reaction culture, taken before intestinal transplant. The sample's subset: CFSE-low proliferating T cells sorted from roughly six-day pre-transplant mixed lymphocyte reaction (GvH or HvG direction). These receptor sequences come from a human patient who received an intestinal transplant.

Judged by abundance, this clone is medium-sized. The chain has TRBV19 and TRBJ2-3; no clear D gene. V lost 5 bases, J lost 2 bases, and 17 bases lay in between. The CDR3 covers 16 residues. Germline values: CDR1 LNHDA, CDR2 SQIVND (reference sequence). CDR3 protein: CASSPLPRYATDTQYF. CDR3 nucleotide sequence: TGTGCCAGTAGTCCTCTTCCACGGTACGCCACAGATACGCAGTATTTT.

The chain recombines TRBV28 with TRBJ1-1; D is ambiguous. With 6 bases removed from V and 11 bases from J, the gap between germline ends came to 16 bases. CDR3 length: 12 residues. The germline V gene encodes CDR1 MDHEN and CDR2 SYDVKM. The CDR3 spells CASRKGGRWAFF. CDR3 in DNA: TGTGCCAGCAGAAAAGGTGGCAGGTGGGCTTTCTTT.

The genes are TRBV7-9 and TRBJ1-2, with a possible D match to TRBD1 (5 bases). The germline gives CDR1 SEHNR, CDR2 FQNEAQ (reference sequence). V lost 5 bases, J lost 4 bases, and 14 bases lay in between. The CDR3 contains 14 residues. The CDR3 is CASSRAGTFYGYTF. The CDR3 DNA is TGTGCCAGCAGCCGCGCAGGGACGTTCTATGGCTACACCTTC.

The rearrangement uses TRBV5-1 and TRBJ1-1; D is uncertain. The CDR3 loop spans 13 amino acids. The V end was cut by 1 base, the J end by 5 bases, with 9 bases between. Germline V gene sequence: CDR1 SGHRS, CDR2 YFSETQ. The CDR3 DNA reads TGCGCCAGCAGCTTGATGCTCGGGACTGAAGCTTTCTTT. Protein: CASSLMLGTEAFF.

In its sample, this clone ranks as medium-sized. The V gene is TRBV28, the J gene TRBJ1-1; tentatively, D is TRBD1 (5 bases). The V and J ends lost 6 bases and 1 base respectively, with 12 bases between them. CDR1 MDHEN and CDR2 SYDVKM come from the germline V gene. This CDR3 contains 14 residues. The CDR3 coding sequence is TGTGCCAGCAGATGGGGGACCGCGAACACTGAAGCTTTCTTT. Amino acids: CASRWGTANTEAFF.

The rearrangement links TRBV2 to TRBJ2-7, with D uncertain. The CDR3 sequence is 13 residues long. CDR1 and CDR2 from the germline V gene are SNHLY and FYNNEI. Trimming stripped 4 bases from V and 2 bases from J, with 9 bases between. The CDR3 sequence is CASSVSFTYEQYF. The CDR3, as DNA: TGTGCCAGCAGTGTTAGTTTTACCTACGAGCAGTACTTC.

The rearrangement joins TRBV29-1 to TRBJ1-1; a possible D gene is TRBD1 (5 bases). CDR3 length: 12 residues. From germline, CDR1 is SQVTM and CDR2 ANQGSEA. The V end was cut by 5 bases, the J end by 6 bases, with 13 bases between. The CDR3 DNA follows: TGCAGCGTTCTTCAGGGATCGGCTGAAGCTTTCTTT. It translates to CSVLQGSAEAFF.

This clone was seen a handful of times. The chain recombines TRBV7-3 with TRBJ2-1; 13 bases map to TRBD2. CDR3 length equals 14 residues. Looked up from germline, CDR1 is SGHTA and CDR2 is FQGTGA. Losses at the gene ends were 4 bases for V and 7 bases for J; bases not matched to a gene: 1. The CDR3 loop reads CASSWGLAGNEQFF. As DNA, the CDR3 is TGTGCCAGCAGCTGGGGACTAGCGGGGAATGAGCAGTTCTTC.

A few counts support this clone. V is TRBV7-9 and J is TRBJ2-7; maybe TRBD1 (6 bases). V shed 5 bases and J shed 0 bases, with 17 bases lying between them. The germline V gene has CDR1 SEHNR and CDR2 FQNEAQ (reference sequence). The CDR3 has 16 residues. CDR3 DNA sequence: TGTGCCAGCAGCCCCTGGGGCCTACAGGGCTCCTACGAGCAGTACTTC. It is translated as CASSPWGLQGSYEQYF.

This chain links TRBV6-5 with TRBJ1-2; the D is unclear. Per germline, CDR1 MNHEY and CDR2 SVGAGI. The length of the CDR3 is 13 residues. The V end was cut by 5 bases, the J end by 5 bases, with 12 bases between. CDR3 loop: CASSPPGPYGYTF. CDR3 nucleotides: TGTGCCAGCAGTCCCCCCGGCCCGTATGGCTACACCTTC.

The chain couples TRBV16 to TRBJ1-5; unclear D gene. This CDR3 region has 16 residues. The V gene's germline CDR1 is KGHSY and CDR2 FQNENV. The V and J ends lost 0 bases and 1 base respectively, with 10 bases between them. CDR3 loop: CASSQSSPGSNQPQHF. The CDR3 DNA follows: TGTGCCAGCAGCCAATCCTCTCCAGGCAGCAATCAGCCCCAGCATTTT.

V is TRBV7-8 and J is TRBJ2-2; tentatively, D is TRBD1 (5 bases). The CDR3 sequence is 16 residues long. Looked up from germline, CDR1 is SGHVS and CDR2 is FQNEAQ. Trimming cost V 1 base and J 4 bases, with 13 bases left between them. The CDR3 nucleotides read TGTGCCAGCAGCTTAGTTGCACAGGCAGCCACCGGGGAGCTGTTTTTT. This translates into CASSLVAQAATGELFF.

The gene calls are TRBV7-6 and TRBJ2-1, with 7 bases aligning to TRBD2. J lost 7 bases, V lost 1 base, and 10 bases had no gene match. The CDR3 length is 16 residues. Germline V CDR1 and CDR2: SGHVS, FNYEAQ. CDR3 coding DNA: TGTGCCAGCAGCTTAGGGTTGGCGGGAGCGCCTAATGAGCAGTTCTTC. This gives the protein CASSLGLAGAPNEQFF.

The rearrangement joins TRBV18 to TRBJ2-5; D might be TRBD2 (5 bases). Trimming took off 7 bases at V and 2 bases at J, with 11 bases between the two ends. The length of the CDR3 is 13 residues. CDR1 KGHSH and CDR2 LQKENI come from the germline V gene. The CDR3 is CASCRDIQETQYF. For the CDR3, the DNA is TGTGCCAGCTGTCGGGATATACAAGAGACCCAGTACTTC.

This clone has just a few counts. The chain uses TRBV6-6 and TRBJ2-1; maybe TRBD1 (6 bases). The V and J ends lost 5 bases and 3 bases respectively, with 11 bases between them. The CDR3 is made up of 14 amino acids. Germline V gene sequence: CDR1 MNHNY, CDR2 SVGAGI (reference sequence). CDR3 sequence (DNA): TGTGCCAGCAGTCCCGGGACATACTACAATGAGCAGTTCTTC. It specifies CASSPGTYYNEQFF.

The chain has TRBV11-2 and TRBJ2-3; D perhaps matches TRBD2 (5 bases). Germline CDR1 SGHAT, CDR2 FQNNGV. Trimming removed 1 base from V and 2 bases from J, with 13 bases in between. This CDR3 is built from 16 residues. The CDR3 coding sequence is TGTGCCAGCAGCTTAGGGACTCTCTCGACCACAGATACGCAGTATTTT. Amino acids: CASSLGTLSTTDTQYF.

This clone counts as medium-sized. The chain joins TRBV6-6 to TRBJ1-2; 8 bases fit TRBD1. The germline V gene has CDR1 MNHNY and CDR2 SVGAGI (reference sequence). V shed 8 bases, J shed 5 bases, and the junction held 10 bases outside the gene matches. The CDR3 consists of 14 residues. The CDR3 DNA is TGTGCCAGCGGTATAGGGCGGACAGGGTATGGCTACACCTTC. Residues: CASGIGRTGYGYTF.

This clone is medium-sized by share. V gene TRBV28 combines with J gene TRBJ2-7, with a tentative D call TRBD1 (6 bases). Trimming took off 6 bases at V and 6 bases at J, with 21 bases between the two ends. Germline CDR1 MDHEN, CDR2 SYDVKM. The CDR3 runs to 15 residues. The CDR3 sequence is CASRPQGLVPPEQYF. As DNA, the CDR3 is TGTGCCAGCAGACCCCAGGGGCTAGTCCCTCCCGAGCAGTACTTC.

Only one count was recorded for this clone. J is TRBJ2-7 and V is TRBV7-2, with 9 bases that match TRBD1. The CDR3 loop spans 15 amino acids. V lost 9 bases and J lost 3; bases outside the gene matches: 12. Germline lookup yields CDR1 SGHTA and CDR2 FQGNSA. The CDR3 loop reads CARRTGVQVLYEQYF. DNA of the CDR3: TGTGCCAGGCGGACAGGGGTCCAAGTCCTCTACGAGCAGTACTTC.

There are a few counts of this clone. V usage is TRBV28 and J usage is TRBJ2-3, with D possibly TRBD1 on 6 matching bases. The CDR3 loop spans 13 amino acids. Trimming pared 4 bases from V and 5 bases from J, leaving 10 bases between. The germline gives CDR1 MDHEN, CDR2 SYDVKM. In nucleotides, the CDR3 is TGTGCCAGCAGTTCCCACAGGGAAGATACGCAGTATTTT. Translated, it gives CASSSHREDTQYF.

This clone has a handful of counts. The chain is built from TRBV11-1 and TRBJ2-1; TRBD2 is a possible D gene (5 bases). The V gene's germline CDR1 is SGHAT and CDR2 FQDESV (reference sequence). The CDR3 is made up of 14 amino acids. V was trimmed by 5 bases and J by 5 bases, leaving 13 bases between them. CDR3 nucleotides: TGTGCCAGCAGCCCCTGGACCGGGAACAATGAGCAGTTCTTC. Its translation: CASSPWTGNNEQFF.

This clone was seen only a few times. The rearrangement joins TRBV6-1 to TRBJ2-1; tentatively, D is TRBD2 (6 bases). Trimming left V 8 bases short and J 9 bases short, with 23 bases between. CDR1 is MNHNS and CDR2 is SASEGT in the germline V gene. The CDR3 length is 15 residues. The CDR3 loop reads CASSWPGVYLGEQFF. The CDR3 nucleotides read TGTGCCAGCTCATGGCCGGGAGTTTATTTGGGTGAGCAGTTCTTC.

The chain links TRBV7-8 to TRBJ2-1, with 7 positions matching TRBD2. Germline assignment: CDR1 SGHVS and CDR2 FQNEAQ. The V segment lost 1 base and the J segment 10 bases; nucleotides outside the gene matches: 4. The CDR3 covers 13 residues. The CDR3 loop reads CASSLGGGIEQFF. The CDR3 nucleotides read TGTGCCAGCAGCTTAGGGGGGGGAATCGAGCAGTTCTTC.

The CDR3 bases are TGTGCCAGCAGCCTCAGACAGGGGGCGAACACAGATACGCAGTATTTT. Amino acids: CASSLRQGANTDTQYF. The chain employs TRBV9 and TRBJ2-3; 10 bases fit TRBD1. The CDR3 is made up of 16 amino acids. The germline V gene encodes CDR1 SGDLS and CDR2 YYNGEE. V shed 4 bases and J 2 bases; nucleotides not matched to a gene: 7.